This T cell receptor beta chain was recorded in a study of T cell repertoires in cytomegalovirus infection (dated by TCRdb to between 2018 and 2021). Regarding the complete study: The peptide stimulations were aimed at well-studied HLA-B-restricted epitopes as well as recently identified HLA-C-restricted CMV epitopes, whose presentation resists viral immunomodulation. The HLA type of each donor mattered for the analysis, because public TCR beta signatures pointed to carriage of CMV infection along with the matching HLA type.

Data came from an Illumina HiSeq 1500. TCRdb's own reprocessing of the public reads used fastp at Q25 and MiXCR and kept productive beta chains. Here each entry gathers all rows of one CDR3 protein and keeps the most common genes and DNA. The table for this sample lists approximately 110,000 distinct CDR3 sequences; around 45% of them were counted only once. Less than 80% of the sample is taken by the ten largest. What the research found in general, with its limitations: In both this cohort and an independent cohort of several hundred donors, the cumulative frequency of public TCR beta family members distinguished carriers of CMV infection plus the relevant HLA type. In the ex vivo response, HLA-C-restricted CMV-specific TCR beta clonotypes were dominant, and in two of eight donors the single most frequent clonotype came from this HLA-C-restricted group.

Concerning this clonotype itself: This receptor's antigen is unknown. Base quality data are lacking; no much larger clone is found one base away.

In the paper's terms, the treatment or condition label means: in vitro stimulation with specific CMV peptide epitopes to enrich CMV-specific T cells. The receptor's source is a human donor in good health (CMV status not recorded). Some clones in this sample may be carry-over from other donors' samples. The material sequenced was CD8+ T cells from cultured PBMCs, taken from culture after CMV antigen stimulation.

The DNA sequence is TGTGCCAGCAGTTTACCGACGGACAGTTACAGGGAGCCCCAGCATTTT. This is translated as CASSLPTDSYREPQHF. This chain joins TRBV28 to TRBJ1-5, with TRBD1 perhaps the D gene, on 6 matching bases. The germline V gene encodes CDR1 MDHEN and CDR2 SYDVKM. V and J are truncated by 2 bases and 8 bases respectively, leaving an intervening sequence of 19 bases. The CDR3 starts with the cysteine, ends with the phenylalanine, and has 16 residues. CDR3 DNA is the only sequence kept; it has 48 bases, read in frame from the first base.